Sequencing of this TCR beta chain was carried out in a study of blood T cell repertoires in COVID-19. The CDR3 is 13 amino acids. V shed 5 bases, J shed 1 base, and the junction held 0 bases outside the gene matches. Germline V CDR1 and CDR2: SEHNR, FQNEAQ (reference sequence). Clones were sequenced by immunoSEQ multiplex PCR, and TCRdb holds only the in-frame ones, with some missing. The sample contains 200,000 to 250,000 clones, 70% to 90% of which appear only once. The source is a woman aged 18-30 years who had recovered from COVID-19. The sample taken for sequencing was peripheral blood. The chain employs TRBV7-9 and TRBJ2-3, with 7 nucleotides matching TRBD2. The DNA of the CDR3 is TGTGCCAGCAGCGGGAGGGGCACAGATACGCAGTATTTT. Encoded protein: CASSGRGTDTQYF.